The rows below give T cell receptor beta chains drawn from one sample of a study of T-cell memory formation after mild COVID-19. TCRdb re-derived calls from the 5' RACE reads in MiXCR, one entry per CDR3 protein. Here the sample spans around 500,000 distinct CDR3 sequences, 15% to 20% being singletons. Sequenced material: PBMCs or a T cell subset sorted from them (not recorded which). These receptors all stem from an adult woman who had mild COVID-19 (a few samples of this study predate the infection). Cell type and time point are not known. CDR3s include the opening cysteine and the closing phenylalanine or tryptophan. Each record gives: J gene, V gene, CDR3 length, CDR3 protein.

J: TRBJ1-1
V: TRBV18
length: 15
CDR3: CASSPGGGGNTEAFF

J: TRBJ2-1
V: TRBV6-6
length: 14
CDR3: CASTRVSSYNEQFF

J: TRBJ2-5
V: TRBV12-3/TRBV12-4
length: 12
CDR3: CASSRLPGTQYF

J: TRBJ2-5
V: TRBV5-1
length: 14
CDR3: CASSLEVGRETQYF

J: TRBJ2-1
V: TRBV5-1
length: 19
CDR3: CASSAPGLAGTSSYNEQFF

J: TRBJ2-7
V: TRBV5-1
length: 15
CDR3: CASSLTGAQTGEQYF

J: TRBJ2-7
V: TRBV7-2
length: 13
CDR3: CASSHDERFEQYF

J: TRBJ2-3
V: TRBV10-2
length: 15
CDR3: CASSEAGPSTDTQYF

J: TRBJ2-1
V: TRBV5-1
length: 15
CDR3: CASSLTSGSDNEQFF

J: TRBJ2-5
V: TRBV6-2/TRBV6-3
length: 17
CDR3: CASSSRLAGGSWETQYF

J: TRBJ2-5
V: TRBV7-3
length: 15
CDR3: CASSLYPGGQETQYF

J: TRBJ2-3
V: TRBV6-5
length: 13
CDR3: CAAQRGPTDTQYF

J: TRBJ1-2
V: TRBV7-9
length: 13
CDR3: CASSSAAGDGYTF

J: TRBJ2-1
V: TRBV6-6
length: 15
CDR3: CASSSPPDRGVKQFF

J: TRBJ2-3
V: TRBV7-3
length: 15
CDR3: CASSPGPAQPGAQYF

J: TRBJ2-7
V: TRBV29-1
length: 13
CDR3: CSVVDRVTYEQYF

J: TRBJ1-1
V: TRBV4-1
length: 11
CDR3: CASNPDTEAFF

J: TRBJ1-5
V: TRBV5-5
length: 15
CDR3: CASSLAQGVGQPQHF

J: TRBJ1-2
V: TRBV5-1
length: 14
CDR3: CASSITGTSYGYTF

J: TRBJ2-3
V: TRBV7-8
length: 15
CDR3: CASSFDRGPTDTQYF

J: TRBJ2-5
V: TRBV18
length: 14
CDR3: CASSPPWAQETQYF

J: TRBJ2-6
V: TRBV12-3/TRBV12-4
length: 20
CDR3: CASSPNLGTGDSSGANVLTF

J: TRBJ2-5
V: TRBV12-3/TRBV12-4
length: 14
CDR3: CASSLSGNQETQYF

J: TRBJ2-6
V: TRBV11-2
length: 15
CDR3: CASSSPRSGANVLTF

J: TRBJ1-2
V: TRBV6-4
length: 12
CDR3: CASSVDSGGYTF

J: TRBJ2-5
V: TRBV15
length: 15
CDR3: CATSKLGITQETQYF

J: TRBJ1-1
V: TRBV5-1
length: 17
CDR3: CASSLLRQGGLNTEAFF

J: TRBJ2-7
V: TRBV14
length: 18
CDR3: CASSQDPWTGWSAYEQYF

J: TRBJ2-2
V: TRBV7-6
length: 15
CDR3: CASSKSGSNTGELFF

J: TRBJ2-5
V: TRBV27
length: 15
CDR3: CASSLTGGPRETQYF

J: TRBJ1-1
V: TRBV7-9
length: 14
CDR3: CASSLDRVSTEAFF

J: TRBJ1-4
V: TRBV20-1
length: 14
CDR3: CSASRGATNEKLFF

J: TRBJ2-1
V: TRBV6-5
length: 15
CDR3: CASSLAGEVYNEQFF

J: TRBJ2-1
V: TRBV3-1
length: 15
CDR3: CASSHSGGAHNEQFF

J: TRBJ1-1
V: TRBV20-1
length: 16
CDR3: CSARVRQAEGNTEAFF

J: TRBJ1-1
V: TRBV5-1
length: 14
CDR3: CASRSGGAGTEAFF

J: TRBJ2-1
V: TRBV4-2
length: 16
CDR3: CASSQEPAGAYNEQFF

J: TRBJ2-1
V: TRBV7-6
length: 13
CDR3: CASSLSSGGGLFF

J: TRBJ2-1
V: TRBV5-1
length: 15
CDR3: CASSLTGGFSNEQFF

J: TRBJ2-1
V: TRBV12-3/TRBV12-4
length: 15
CDR3: CASSLVGSGGYEQFF

J: TRBJ2-5
V: TRBV9
length: 15
CDR3: CASSVAGNGQETQYF

J: TRBJ2-7
V: TRBV29-1
length: 14
CDR3: CSAVVGREPYEQYF

J: TRBJ2-5
V: TRBV7-9
length: 13
CDR3: CASSLSVGETQYF

J: TRBJ1-3
V: TRBV7-6
length: 16
CDR3: CASSADIPSGGNTIYF

J: TRBJ2-3
V: TRBV19
length: 16
CDR3: CASSILAGVYTDTQYF